This is a list of T cell receptor beta chains from one sample in a study of T cells after yellow fever vaccination. TCRdb re-called the 5' RACE reads with MiXCR, one entry per CDR3 protein. The top ten clones hold 14% to 15% of a sample with 500,000 to 650,000 distinct CDR3 sequences, roughly an eighth of them seen once. The sample consisted of PBMCs, taken on the day of the yellow fever booster vaccination. These receptors came from a man aged 30 to 45 who received the YFV17D yellow fever vaccine. Both conserved end residues are part of each CDR3. A D gene is named only where the DNA matches it firmly. Clone size is not always given. Where it is, it says once, few, many or a class for expanded clones.

length: 16
J: TRBJ2-2
size: -
V: TRBV15
D: TRBD1
DNA: TGTGCCACCAGCAGAGGACAGGGCCCAACCACCGGGGAGCTGTTTTTT
CDR3: CATSRGQGPTTGELFF

length: 14
J: TRBJ1-2
size: -
V: TRBV29-1
D: TRBD1
DNA: TGCAGCGTTAATCCAGGGACAGCTAACTATGGCTACACCTTC
CDR3: CSVNPGTANYGYTF

length: 15
J: TRBJ1-4
size: few
V: TRBV9
D: TRBD1
DNA: TGTGCCAGCAGCTTGTCGACAGGGGAAAATGAAAAACTGTTTTTT
CDR3: CASSLSTGENEKLFF

length: 20
J: TRBJ2-1
size: -
V: TRBV5-4
D: TRBD2
DNA: TGTGCCAGCAGCTTTTCCGGGACCTCCGGACTAGCGGGCTCCTACAATGAGCAGTTCTTC
CDR3: CASSFSGTSGLAGSYNEQFF

length: 13
J: TRBJ2-7
size: few
V: TRBV6-5
D: -
DNA: TGTGCCAGCAGTTACTCGAGCGAGCTCGAGCAGTACTTC
CDR3: CASSYSSELEQYF

length: 13
J: TRBJ2-1
size: few
V: TRBV20-1
D: -
DNA: TGCAGTGCAGCCCGGGGACTTGCGAATGAGCAGTTCTTC
CDR3: CSAARGLANEQFF

length: 18
J: TRBJ1-6
size: -
V: TRBV15
D: -
DNA: TGTGCCACCAGGTCCCAGGAGGGTGCAGTTCTTTTTAATTCACCCCTCCACTTT
CDR3: CATRSQEGAVLFNSPLHF

length: 13
J: TRBJ2-5
size: -
V: TRBV25-1
D: -
DNA: TGTGCCAGCAGTCATGAGTTGCCCGAGACCCAGTACTTC
CDR3: CASSHELPETQYF

length: 14
J: TRBJ2-1
size: -
V: TRBV27
D: -
DNA: TGTGCCAGCAGTTACCTCGGCGACTACAATGAGCAGTTCTTC
CDR3: CASSYLGDYNEQFF

length: 14
J: TRBJ2-7
size: -
V: TRBV4-3
D: -
DNA: TGCGCCAGCAGCCAAGATGACGGCGCCTACGAGCAGTACTTC
CDR3: CASSQDDGAYEQYF

length: 15
J: TRBJ2-5
size: few
V: TRBV10-3
D: TRBD2
DNA: TGTGCCATCAGTGATAAGTCGGGAGGGGGGGAGACCCAGTACTTC
CDR3: CAISDKSGGGETQYF

length: 17
J: TRBJ2-1
size: -
V: TRBV15
D: TRBD1
DNA: TGTGCCACCAGCAACCCCGTCGGACAGGGAATGAGGAATGAGCAGTTCTTC
CDR3: CATSNPVGQGMRNEQFF

length: 12
J: TRBJ1-1
size: -
V: TRBV9
D: -
DNA: TGTGCCAGCAGCGTAGAATTGGGGGAAGCTTTCTTT
CDR3: CASSVELGEAFF

length: 15
J: TRBJ2-5
size: few
V: TRBV12-3/TRBV12-4
D: TRBD1
DNA: TGTGCCAGCAGCGACAGGGGGCGGATGCGGGAGACCCAGTACTTC
CDR3: CASSDRGRMRETQYF

length: 13
J: TRBJ2-5
size: few
V: TRBV6-1
D: -
DNA: TGTGCCAGCAGAAACAAACTCGGAGAGACCCAGTACTTC
CDR3: CASRNKLGETQYF

length: 12
J: TRBJ2-7
size: few
V: TRBV7-2
D: -
DNA: TGTGCCAGCACCCTGGGACTCTCCGAGCAGTACTTC
CDR3: CASTLGLSEQYF

length: 12
J: TRBJ2-1
size: -
V: TRBV28
D: -
DNA: TGTGCCAGCAGTTTATTGAGTTCTGAGCAGTTCTTC
CDR3: CASSLLSSEQFF

length: 15
J: TRBJ2-5
size: -
V: TRBV7-2
D: -
DNA: TGTGCCAGCAGCTTCGCAGGGTGGTCACAAGAGACCCAGTACTTC
CDR3: CASSFAGWSQETQYF

length: 13
J: TRBJ1-1
size: -
V: TRBV18
D: -
DNA: TGTGCCAGCTCACAAAACACAGACACTGAAGCTTTCTTT
CDR3: CASSQNTDTEAFF

length: 12
J: TRBJ2-5
size: few
V: TRBV29-1
D: -
DNA: TGCAGCGTTGGACCTAGGTCTCAGACCCAGTACTTC
CDR3: CSVGPRSQTQYF

length: 13
J: TRBJ2-3
size: few
V: TRBV20-1
D: -
DNA: TGCAGTGCTAGGGCTGGGAGCACAGATACGCAGTATTTT
CDR3: CSARAGSTDTQYF

length: 13
J: TRBJ1-6
size: few
V: TRBV2
D: -
DNA: TGTGCCAGCAGTGTTTCAACAGATTCACCCCTCCACTTT
CDR3: CASSVSTDSPLHF

length: 12
J: TRBJ2-7
size: -
V: TRBV28
D: -
DNA: TGTGCCAGCAAGTGGGGTCCAAACGAGCAGTACTTC
CDR3: CASKWGPNEQYF

length: 13
J: TRBJ1-2
size: few
V: TRBV5-1
D: -
DNA: TGCGCCAGCACAACGGGTGTCAACAATGGCTACACCTTC
CDR3: CASTTGVNNGYTF

length: 14
J: TRBJ2-7
size: few
V: TRBV20-1
D: -
DNA: TGCAGTGCTCCCCTAGAGGCTAGACCCTACGAGCAGTACTTC
CDR3: CSAPLEARPYEQYF

length: 15
J: TRBJ1-6
size: -
V: TRBV20-1
D: TRBD1
DNA: TGCAGTGCTTTGATCCGACAGGGATTTAATTCACCCCTCCACTTT
CDR3: CSALIRQGFNSPLHF

length: 15
J: TRBJ1-5
size: few
V: TRBV28
D: -
DNA: TGTGCCAGCAGTCCCCAGGGATCCGGAGATCAGCCCCAGCATTTT
CDR3: CASSPQGSGDQPQHF

length: 14
J: TRBJ2-1
size: few
V: TRBV20-1
D: -
DNA: TGCAGTGCGCCAGGATTCACGTCCTACAATGAGCAGTTCTTC
CDR3: CSAPGFTSYNEQFF

length: 16
J: TRBJ2-1
size: many
V: TRBV7-9
D: TRBD2
DNA: TGTGCCAGCAGCTTGGGACTAGCGGGAGGAAGGGATGAGCAGTTCTTC
CDR3: CASSLGLAGGRDEQFF

length: 15
J: TRBJ2-1
size: many
V: TRBV29-1
D: TRBD2
DNA: TGCAGCGTTGTACCGGGTCACGGGAGGTACAATGAGCAGTTCTTC
CDR3: CSVVPGHGRYNEQFF

length: 15
J: TRBJ2-2
size: -
V: TRBV24-1
D: TRBD1
DNA: TGTGCCACCAGCGCCGGGACAGGGGTTCCCGGGGAGCTGTTTTTT
CDR3: CATSAGTGVPGELFF

length: 14
J: TRBJ1-5
size: few
V: TRBV29-1
D: -
DNA: TGCAGCGTTGAGTCGGGAAATAGCAATCAGCCCCAGCATTTT
CDR3: CSVESGNSNQPQHF

length: 14
J: TRBJ2-1
size: -
V: TRBV6-2/TRBV6-3
D: TRBD2
DNA: TGTGCCAGCCTGCGGGAGGGCCTAAACGATGAGCAGTTCTTC
CDR3: CASLREGLNDEQFF